This T cell receptor (beta chain) emerged from a study of cytomegalovirus exposure and HLA in healthy donors. Trimming pared 5 bases from V and 8 bases from J, leaving 16 bases between. CDR1 and CDR2 from the germline V gene are SGHAT and FQNNGV. There are 14 residues in the CDR3. A multiplex PCR was run with 60 Vbeta primers and 13 Jbeta primers. Sequenced by immunoSEQ multiplex PCR; TCRdb stores in-frame clones only, minus some. The table records around 130,000 clones, approximately 8.6% of them present only once. The chain recombines TRBV11-2 with TRBJ1-3, with a weak D call TRBD1 (5 bases). Input material: PBMCs. This clonotype was sampled from a woman aged 40 to 50 in good health and CMV-seropositive. CDR3 loop: CASSAGFPGDTIYF. In DNA, the CDR3 is TGTGCCAGCAGCGCAGGGTTTCCTGGGGACACCATATATTTT.